This T cell receptor beta chain originates from a study of read filtering for tumor transcriptome and immune sequencing. Molecular barcoded adaptors covering alpha/delta and beta/gamma chains were used on 400 ng RNA. One entry per CDR3 protein, called by TCRdb with MiXCR from the reads. There are over 40,000 distinct CDR3 sequences in the sample; approximately 12% occur only once, and about 15% lies in the top ten. The germline V gene has CDR1 SEHNR and CDR2 FQNEAQ (reference sequence). There are 14 residues in the CDR3. Trimming took off 5 bases at V and 9 bases at J, with 17 bases between the two ends. This clonotype showed up many times.

The source of this sequence is a donor aged 40 or older with multiple myeloma. Material for sequencing was a population of CD138-negative cells sorted from bone marrow. The chain uses TRBV7-9 and TRBJ2-1, with D unresolved. CDR3 coding DNA: TGTGCCAGCAGCCAAACTGGGCTAGAGGTTGAGCAGTTCTTC. It translates to CASSQTGLEVEQFF.